Following are 18 T cell receptor beta chains from one sample sequenced in a study of T cell repertoires in ileal Crohn's disease. Sequencing used immunoSEQ multiplex PCR; TCRdb keeps in-frame clones, though not all of them. The sample lists approximately 8,000 clones, approximately 80% seen once, with 4.5% to 5.5% in the top ten. Sequencing was performed on ileal tissue. All receptors derive from an adult with Crohn's disease.

The chain joins TRBV7-9 to TRBJ1-1; D is perhaps TRBD1 (6 bases). Germline assignment: CDR1 SEHNR and CDR2 FQNEAQ (reference sequence). Trimming took 5 bases from V and 0 from J, leaving 19 bases between them. CDR3 length: 17 amino acids. The CDR3: CASSLLRQAIMNTEAFF. The CDR3 nucleotides read TGTGCCAGCAGCCTCCTGAGACAGGCCATTATGAACACTGAAGCTTTCTTT.

The rearrangement links TRBV18 to TRBJ2-2; TRBD2 matches at 9 bases. This CDR3 is built from 19 residues. Germline V gives CDR1 KGHSH, CDR2 LQKENI. Trimming removed 4 bases from V and 7 bases from J; junction bases left unmatched: 19. In DNA, the CDR3 is TGTGCCAGCTCACTAAACTCACTTATAGCGGGAGACGAGATCGGGGAGCTGTTTTTT. Encoded protein: CASSLNSLIAGDEIGELFF.

V and J are TRBV27 and TRBJ2-2; 11 bases align to TRBD2. This CDR3 has 16 amino acids. Trimming took 0 bases from V and 3 from J; bases not matched to a gene: 0. Germline CDR1 and CDR2: MNHEY and SMNVEV (reference sequence). The CDR3 region has the DNA TGTGCCAGCAGTTTATCGGGACTAGCGGACACCGGGGAGCTGTTTTTT. It is translated as CASSLSGLADTGELFF.

DNA of the CDR3: TGTGCCAGCAGTTCGGACAGCCACCTAAACTACTATGGCTACACCTTC. Amino acids: CASSSDSHLNYYGYTF. The chain combines TRBV6-6 with TRBJ1-2, with D possibly TRBD1 on 6 matching bases. The V and J ends lost 4 bases and 3 bases respectively, with 18 bases between them. Looked up from germline, CDR1 is MNHNY and CDR2 is SVGAGI (reference sequence). The CDR3 runs 16 residues.

The chain couples TRBV28 to TRBJ1-1; D perhaps matches TRBD1 (6 bases). With 7 bases removed from V and 6 bases from J, the gap between germline ends came to 15 bases. The germline V gene encodes CDR1 MDHEN and CDR2 SYDVKM. This CDR3 has 13 amino acids. The CDR3 bases are TGTGCCAGCATTCGCCAGGGGATGGCTGAAGCTTTCTTT. It encodes CASIRQGMAEAFF.

This clone was counted between two and nine times. V gene TRBV19 combines with J gene TRBJ2-1; TRBD2 matches 14 bases. V gave up 0 bases and J gave up 9 bases; unmatched junction bases: 4. This CDR3 region has 16 residues. Looked up from germline, CDR1 is LNHDA and CDR2 is SQIVND (reference sequence). The CDR3 DNA reads as TGTGCCAGTAGTATAGATCCGGGACTAGCGGGAGTTGAGCAGTTCTTC. This codes for CASSIDPGLAGVEQFF.

This chain connects TRBV6-4 to TRBJ2-1; 11 bases line up with TRBD2. The CDR3 spans 14 residues. The J segment lost 6 bases and the V segment lost 2 bases, leaving 0 bases of the junction unmatched. Per germline, CDR1 MRHNA and CDR2 SNTAGT. CDR3: CASSDGLAGNEQFF. As DNA, the CDR3 is TGTGCCAGCAGTGACGGACTAGCGGGCAATGAGCAGTTCTTC.

CDR3 residues: CASSPQGNEQFF. In nucleotides, the CDR3 is TGTGCCAGCTCACCACAGGGGAATGAGCAGTTCTTC. The genes are TRBV18 and TRBJ2-1, with TRBD1 as a possible D gene (5 bases). This CDR3 has 12 amino acids. V lost 1 base to trimming and J lost 7 bases, with 5 bases between them. Germline CDR1 is KGHSH and CDR2 is LQKENI. Variable domain in full (rest from reference TRBV18 and TRBJ2-1): NAGVMQNPRHLVRRRGQEARLRCSPMKGHSHVYWYRQLPEEGLKFMVYLQKENIIDESGMPKERFSAEFPKEGPSILRIQQVVRGDSAAYFCASSPQGNEQFFGPGTRLTVL.

The rearrangement joins TRBV2 to TRBJ2-1; D perhaps matches TRBD2 (6 bases). Germline V lookup: CDR1 SNHLY, CDR2 FYNNEI. V lost 5 bases and J 3 bases, leaving 11 bases between the germline ends. The CDR3 length is 14 residues. In nucleotides, the CDR3 is TGTGCCAGCAGTAGCGGGTCCAACTACAATGAGCAGTTCTTC. Its translation: CASSSGSNYNEQFF.

V usage is TRBV25-1 and J usage is TRBJ2-1; D is ambiguous. V lost 2 bases and J lost 3, with 17 bases in between. The CDR3 covers 17 residues. Germline V gene data show CDR1 as MGHDK and CDR2 as SYGVNS. The CDR3 DNA sequence: TGTGCCAGCAGTGAAAAATCATTTGCCGCGGTCTACAATGAGCAGTTCTTC. Translated: CASSEKSFAAVYNEQFF. Variable domain in full (rest from reference TRBV25-1 and TRBJ2-1): EADIYQTPRYLVIGTGKKITLECSQTMGHDKMYWYQQDPGMELHLIHYSYGVNSTEKGDLSSESTVSRIRTEHFPLTLESARPSHTSQYLCASSEKSFAAVYNEQFFGPGTRLTVL.

Note on this clone: A junction end diverges from the germline sequence, so it may reflect a read error. Other DNA sequences in the same sample also yield this CDR3. The chain is built from TRBV7-9 and TRBJ1-1, with D possibly TRBD1 on 5 matching bases. This CDR3 is 12 amino acids long. Germline assignment: CDR1 SEHNR and CDR2 FQNEAQ (reference sequence). The CDR3 sequence: CASSLASGDAFF. The CDR3 DNA follows: TGCGCCAGCAGCTTAGCGTCGGGGGATGCTTTCTTT.

This chain joins TRBV6-1 and TRBJ2-3; 10 bases match TRBD2. Trimming took 3 bases from V and 4 from J; bases not matched to a gene: 4. Germline loops: CDR1 MNHNS, CDR2 SASEGT. This CDR3 has 15 amino acids. CDR3 coding DNA: TGTGCCAGCAGTGAGGCTAGCGGGAGCCCAGATACGCAGTATTTT. This codes for CASSEASGSPDTQYF.

The chain couples TRBV6-1 to TRBJ2-7; 7 bases align to TRBD2. Germline lookup yields CDR1 MNHNS and CDR2 SASEGT. This CDR3 spans 14 amino acids. Germline trimming cut 11 bases from V and 0 bases from J; bases unmatched to any gene: 10. The CDR3 region is CAGRREADSYEQYF. The CDR3 bases are TGTGCCGGACGACGGGAGGCGGACTCCTACGAGCAGTACTTC.

This clone was observed a few times. The chain uses TRBV11-3 and TRBJ1-1; tentatively, D is TRBD1 (5 bases). The V gene's germline CDR1 is SGHNT and CDR2 YENEEA. The V gene lost 1 base and the J gene lost 0 bases, with 9 bases spanning the gap. CDR3 length: 15 amino acids. The CDR3 DNA sequence: TGTGCCAGCAGCTTAGGCAGGGCCCTGAACACTGAAGCTTTCTTT. Amino acids: CASSLGRALNTEAFF.

V is TRBV19 and J is TRBJ1-1; TRBD1 aligns across 8 bases. There are 16 residues in the CDR3. Trimming cost V 6 bases and J 6 bases; bases outside gene matches: 15. CDR1 LNHDA and CDR2 SQIVND come from the germline V gene (reference sequence). In DNA, the CDR3 is TGTGCCAGTAGGACAGGGGAAAGGACCGTTGGCGCTGAAGCTTTCTTT. It encodes CASRTGERTVGAEAFF.

The chain couples TRBV29-1 to TRBJ2-1; 11 bases are a match to TRBD2. Germline CDR1 reads SQVTM; CDR2 reads ANQGSEA. CDR3 size: 15 residues. V lost 4 bases to trimming and J lost 9 bases; unmatched junction nucleotides: 11. CDR3 amino acids: CSVGGLAGGVAEQFF. The CDR3 DNA reads TGCAGCGTTGGAGGGCTAGCGGGAGGCGTCGCTGAGCAGTTCTTC.

This clone is large within its sample. The CDR3 loop reads CASSKGTGGTEAFF. DNA for the CDR3: TGTGCCAGCAGCAAAGGGACAGGGGGCACTGAAGCTTTCTTT. The chain joins TRBV21-1 to TRBJ1-1; TRBD1 is taken as the D call from the table, unchecked against the DNA. TRBV21-1 corresponds to a pseudogene. The CDR3 is 14 residues long.

J is TRBJ2-2 and V is TRBV5-4, with D hard to call. The CDR3 consists of 14 residues. V was cut by 0 bases and J by 5 bases, with 8 bases left in between. Germline V CDR1 and CDR2: SGHNT, YYREEE (reference sequence). CDR3 coding DNA: TGTGCCAGCAGCTTGGGAAGGAGAACCGGGGAGCTGTTTTTT. This encodes CASSLGRRTGELFF. Using reference TRBV5-4 and TRBJ2-2 for the parts outside the CDR3, the full variable domain is ETGVTQSPTHLIKTRGQQVTLRCSSQSGHNTVSWYQQALGQGPQFIFQYYREEENGRGNFPPRFSGLQFPNYSSELNVNALELDDSALYLCASSLGRRTGELFFGEGSRLTVL.